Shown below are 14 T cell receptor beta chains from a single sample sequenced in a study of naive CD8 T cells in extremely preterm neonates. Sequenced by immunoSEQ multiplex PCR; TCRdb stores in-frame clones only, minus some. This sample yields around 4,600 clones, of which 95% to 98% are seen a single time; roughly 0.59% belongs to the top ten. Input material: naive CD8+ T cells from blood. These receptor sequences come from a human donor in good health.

CDR3 in amino acids: CASSDTGTDTQYF. The DNA for the CDR3 is TGTGCCAGCAGTGACACAGGCACAGATACGCAGTATTTT. V is TRBV6-1 and J is TRBJ2-3; D is unclear. Trimming removed 3 bases at V and 1 base at J, with 5 bases between. CDR1 and CDR2 from the germline V gene are MNHNS and SASEGT. CDR3 length: 13 amino acids.

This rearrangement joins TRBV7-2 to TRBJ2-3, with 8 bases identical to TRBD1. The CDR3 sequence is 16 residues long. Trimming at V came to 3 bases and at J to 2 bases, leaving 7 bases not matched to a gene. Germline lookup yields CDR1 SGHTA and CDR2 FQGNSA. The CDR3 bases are TGTGCCAGCAGCTTTAGACAGGGGACCTACACAGATACGCAGTATTTT. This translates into CASSFRQGTYTDTQYF.

The CDR3 sequence: CASSSGTDSGNTIYF. The CDR3 coding sequence is TGCGCCAGCAGCAGCGGGACCGATTCTGGAAACACCATATATTTT. This chain joins TRBV4-1 and TRBJ1-3; D may be TRBD1 (5 bases). Germline-derived CDR1 and CDR2 are MGHRA and YSYEKL. The V and J ends lost 5 bases and 1 base respectively, with 12 bases between them. The CDR3 runs to 15 residues.

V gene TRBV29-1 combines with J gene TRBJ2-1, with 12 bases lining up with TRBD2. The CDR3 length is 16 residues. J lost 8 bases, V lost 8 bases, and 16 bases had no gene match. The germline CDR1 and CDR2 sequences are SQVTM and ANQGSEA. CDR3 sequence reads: CSLQGPSGRAGDEQFF. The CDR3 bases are TGCAGCCTTCAAGGGCCTAGCGGGAGGGCTGGTGATGAGCAGTTCTTC.

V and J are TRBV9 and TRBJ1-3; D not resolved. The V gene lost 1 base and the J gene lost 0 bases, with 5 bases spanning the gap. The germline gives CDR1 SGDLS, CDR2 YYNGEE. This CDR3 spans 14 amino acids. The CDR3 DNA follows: TGTGCCAGCAGCGTACAGGACTCTGGAAACACCATATATTTT. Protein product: CASSVQDSGNTIYF.

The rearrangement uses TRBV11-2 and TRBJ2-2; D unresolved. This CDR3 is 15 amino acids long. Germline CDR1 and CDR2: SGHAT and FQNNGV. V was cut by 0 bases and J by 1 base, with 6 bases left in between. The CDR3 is CASSLDPGNTGELFF. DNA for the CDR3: TGTGCCAGCAGCTTAGACCCAGGGAACACCGGGGAGCTGTTTTTT.

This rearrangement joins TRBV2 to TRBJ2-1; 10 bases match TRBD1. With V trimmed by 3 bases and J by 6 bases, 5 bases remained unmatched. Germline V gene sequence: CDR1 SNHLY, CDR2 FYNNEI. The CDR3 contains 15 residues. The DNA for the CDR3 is TGTGCCAGCAGTGAGGGGACAGGGGCGGTCAATGAGCAGTTCTTC. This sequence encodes CASSEGTGAVNEQFF.

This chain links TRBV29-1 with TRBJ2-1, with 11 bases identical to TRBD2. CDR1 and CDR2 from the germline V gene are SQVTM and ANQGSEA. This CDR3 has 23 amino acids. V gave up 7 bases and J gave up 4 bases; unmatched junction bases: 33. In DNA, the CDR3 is TGCAGCGGCCTGGGAGGGCCAGGTTGGGTTCCCGGGACTAGCGGATTTATGTACAATGAGCAGTTCTTC. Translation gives CSGLGGPGWVPGTSGFMYNEQFF.

The CDR3 nucleotides read TGTGCCAGCAGTTCCGGGGATAGCGGGAGTGATACGCAGTATTTT. As protein: CASSSGDSGSDTQYF. V and J are TRBV27 and TRBJ2-3, with TRBD2 matching 9 bases. Germline CDR1 MNHEY, CDR2 SMNVEV (reference sequence). The CDR3 covers 15 residues. V was pared by 4 bases and J by 6 bases, with 8 bases of the junction left unmatched.

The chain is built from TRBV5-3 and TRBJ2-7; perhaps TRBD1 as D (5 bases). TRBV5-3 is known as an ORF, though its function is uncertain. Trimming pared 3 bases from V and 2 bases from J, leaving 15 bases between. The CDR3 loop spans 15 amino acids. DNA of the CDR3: TGTGCCAGAAGCTCGAAGAGGACACTAACCTACGAGCAGTACTTC. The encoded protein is CARSSKRTLTYEQYF.

This chain's CDR3 is CASSWVEGTEAFF. CDR3 bases: TGTGCCAGCAGTTGGGTGGAGGGCACTGAAGCTTTCTTT. The chain combines TRBV28 with TRBJ1-1, with unresolved D. The CDR3 is 13 residues long. Trimming removed 4 bases from V and 4 bases from J, with 10 bases in between. Per the germline V gene, CDR1 is MDHEN and CDR2 is SYDVKM.

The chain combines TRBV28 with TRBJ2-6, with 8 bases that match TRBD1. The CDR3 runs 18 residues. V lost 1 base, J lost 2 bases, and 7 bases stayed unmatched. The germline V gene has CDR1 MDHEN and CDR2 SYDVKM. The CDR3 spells CASSLLDRVPPGANVLTF. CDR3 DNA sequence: TGTGCCAGCAGTTTATTGGACAGGGTCCCTCCTGGGGCCAACGTCCTGACTTTC.

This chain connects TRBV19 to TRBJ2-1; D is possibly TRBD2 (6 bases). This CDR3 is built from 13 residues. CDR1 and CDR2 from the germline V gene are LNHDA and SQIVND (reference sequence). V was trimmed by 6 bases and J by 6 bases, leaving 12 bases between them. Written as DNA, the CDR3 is TGTGCCAGTAGCCCCGGACTACTCAATGAGCAGTTCTTC. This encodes CASSPGLLNEQFF.

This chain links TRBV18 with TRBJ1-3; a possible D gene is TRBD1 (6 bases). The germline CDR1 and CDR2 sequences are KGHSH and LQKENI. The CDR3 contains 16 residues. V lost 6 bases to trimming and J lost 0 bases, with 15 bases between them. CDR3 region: CASSAPQGLSGNTIYF. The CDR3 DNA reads TGTGCCAGCTCTGCCCCACAGGGCCTCTCTGGAAACACCATATATTTT.